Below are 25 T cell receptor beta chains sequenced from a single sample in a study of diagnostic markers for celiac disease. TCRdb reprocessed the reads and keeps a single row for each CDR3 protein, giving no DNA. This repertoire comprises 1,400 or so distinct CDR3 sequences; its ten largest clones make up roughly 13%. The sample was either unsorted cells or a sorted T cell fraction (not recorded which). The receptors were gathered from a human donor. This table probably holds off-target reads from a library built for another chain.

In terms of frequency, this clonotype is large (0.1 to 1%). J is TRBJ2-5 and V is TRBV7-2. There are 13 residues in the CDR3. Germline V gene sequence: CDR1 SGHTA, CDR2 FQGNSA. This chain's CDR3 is CASSLWSQETQYF.

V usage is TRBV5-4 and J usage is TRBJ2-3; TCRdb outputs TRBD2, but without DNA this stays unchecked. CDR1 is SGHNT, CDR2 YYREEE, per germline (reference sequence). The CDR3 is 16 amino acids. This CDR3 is CASRFQLAGVTDTQYF.

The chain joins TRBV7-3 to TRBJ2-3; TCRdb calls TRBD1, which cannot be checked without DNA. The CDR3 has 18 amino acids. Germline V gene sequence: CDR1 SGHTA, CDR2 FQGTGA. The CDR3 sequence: CASSPDGTGGSSTDTQYF.

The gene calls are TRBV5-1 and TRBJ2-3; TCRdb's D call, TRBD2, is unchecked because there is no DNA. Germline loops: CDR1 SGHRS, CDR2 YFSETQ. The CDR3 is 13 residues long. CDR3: CASSLGGTSMQYF.

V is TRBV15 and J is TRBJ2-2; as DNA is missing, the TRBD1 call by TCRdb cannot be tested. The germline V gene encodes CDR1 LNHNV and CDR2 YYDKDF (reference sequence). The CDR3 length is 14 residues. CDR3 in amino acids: CATSRERSQEELFF. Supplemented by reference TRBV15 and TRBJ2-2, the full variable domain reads DAMVIQNPRYQVTQFGKPVTLSCSQTLNHNVMYWYQQKSSQAPKLLFHYYDKDFNNEADTPDNFQSRRPNTSFCFLDIRSPGLGDTAMYLCATSRERSQEELFFGEGSRLTVL.

This CDR3 reads CASRRNTGELFF. V usage is TRBV2 and J usage is TRBJ2-2. The CDR3 has 12 residues. CDR1 SNHLY and CDR2 FYNNEI come from the germline V gene.

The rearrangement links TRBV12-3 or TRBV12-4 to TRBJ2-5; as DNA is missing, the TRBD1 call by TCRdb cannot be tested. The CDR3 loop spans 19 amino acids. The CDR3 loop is CASSPPSYSGTPEEETQYF.

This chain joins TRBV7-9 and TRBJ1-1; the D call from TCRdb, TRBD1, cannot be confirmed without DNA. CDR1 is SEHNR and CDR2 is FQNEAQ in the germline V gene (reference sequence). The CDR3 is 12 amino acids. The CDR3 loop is CASARGGTEAFF.

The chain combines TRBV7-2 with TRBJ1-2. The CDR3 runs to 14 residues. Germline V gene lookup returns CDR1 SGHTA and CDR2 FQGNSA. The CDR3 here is CASSLGSMDYGYTF.

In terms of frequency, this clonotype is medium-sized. The CDR3: CSVEDRGTSGASSYNEQFF. The gene calls are TRBV29-1 and TRBJ2-1; the TRBD2 assignment by TCRdb is unverifiable without DNA. Germline V gene lookup returns CDR1 SQVTM and CDR2 ANQGSEA. CDR3 length equals 19 residues.

The CDR3 protein is CASSSTANTGELFF. This rearrangement joins TRBV7-9 to TRBJ2-2. Germline values: CDR1 SEHNR, CDR2 FQNEAQ (reference sequence). This CDR3 has 14 residues.

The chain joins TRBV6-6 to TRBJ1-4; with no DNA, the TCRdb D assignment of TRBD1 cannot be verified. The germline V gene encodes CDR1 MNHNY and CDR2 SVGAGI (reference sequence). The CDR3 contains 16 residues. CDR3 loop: CASSPGSGSTNEKLFF.

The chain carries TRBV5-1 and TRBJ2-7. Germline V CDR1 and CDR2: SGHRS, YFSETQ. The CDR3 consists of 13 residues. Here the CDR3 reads CASGIDPSYEQYF. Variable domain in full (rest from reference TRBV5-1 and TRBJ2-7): KAGVTQTPRYLIKTRGQQVTLSCSPISGHRSVSWYQQTPGQGLQFLFEYFSETQRNKGNFPGRFSGRQFSNSRSEMNVSTLELGDSALYLCASGIDPSYEQYFGPGTRLTVT.

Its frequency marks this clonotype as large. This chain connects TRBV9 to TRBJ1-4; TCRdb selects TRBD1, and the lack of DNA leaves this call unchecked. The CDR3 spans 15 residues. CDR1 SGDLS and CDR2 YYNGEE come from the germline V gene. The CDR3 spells CASSVSGGPSEKLFF. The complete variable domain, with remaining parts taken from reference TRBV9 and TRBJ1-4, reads DSGVTQTPKHLITATGQRVTLRCSPRSGDLSVYWYQQSLDQGLQFLIQYYNGEERAKGNILERFSAQQFPDLHSELNLSSLELGDSALYFCASSVSGGPSEKLFFGSGTQLSVL.

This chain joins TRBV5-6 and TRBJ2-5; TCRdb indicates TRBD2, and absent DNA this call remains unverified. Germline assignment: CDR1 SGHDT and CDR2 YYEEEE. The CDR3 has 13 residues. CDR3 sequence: CASSLGRAETQYF.

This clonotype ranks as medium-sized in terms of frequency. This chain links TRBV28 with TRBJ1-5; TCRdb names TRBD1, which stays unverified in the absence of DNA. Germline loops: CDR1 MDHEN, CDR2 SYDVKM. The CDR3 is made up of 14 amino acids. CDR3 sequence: CASSLGQANQPQHF.

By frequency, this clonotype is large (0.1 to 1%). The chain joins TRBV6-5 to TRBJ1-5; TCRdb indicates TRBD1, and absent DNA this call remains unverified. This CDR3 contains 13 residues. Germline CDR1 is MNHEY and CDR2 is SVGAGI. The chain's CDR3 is CASSYGGAQPQHF.

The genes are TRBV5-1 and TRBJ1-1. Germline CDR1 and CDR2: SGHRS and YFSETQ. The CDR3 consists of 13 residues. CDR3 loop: CASSLRSGTEAFF.

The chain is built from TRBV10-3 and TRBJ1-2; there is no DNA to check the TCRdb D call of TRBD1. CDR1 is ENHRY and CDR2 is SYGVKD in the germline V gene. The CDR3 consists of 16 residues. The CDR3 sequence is CAISESGTGPNYGYTF.

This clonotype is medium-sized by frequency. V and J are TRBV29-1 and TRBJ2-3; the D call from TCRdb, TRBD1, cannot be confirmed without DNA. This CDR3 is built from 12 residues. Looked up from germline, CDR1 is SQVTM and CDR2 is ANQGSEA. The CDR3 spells CSVGIRGNTQYF.

The CDR3 spells CASSLVAGPGQLFF. The rearrangement joins TRBV5-1 to TRBJ1-4; no DNA is available, so the TRBD1 call from TCRdb remains unchecked. The CDR3 consists of 14 residues. Per germline, CDR1 SGHRS and CDR2 YFSETQ.

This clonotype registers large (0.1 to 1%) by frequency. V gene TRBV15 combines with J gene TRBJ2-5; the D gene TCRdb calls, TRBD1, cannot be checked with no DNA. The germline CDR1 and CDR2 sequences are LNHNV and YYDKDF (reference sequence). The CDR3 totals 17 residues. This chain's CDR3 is CATSRGIMTGEGETQYF.

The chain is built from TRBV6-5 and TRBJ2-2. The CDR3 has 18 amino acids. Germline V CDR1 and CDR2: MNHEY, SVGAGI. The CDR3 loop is CASSYYQSTTLNTGELFF.

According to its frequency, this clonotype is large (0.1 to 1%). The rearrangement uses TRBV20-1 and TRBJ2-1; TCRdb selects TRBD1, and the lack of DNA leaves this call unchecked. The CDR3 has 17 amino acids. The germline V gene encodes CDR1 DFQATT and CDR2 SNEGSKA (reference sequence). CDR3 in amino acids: CSAKDGGPGGSYNEQFF.

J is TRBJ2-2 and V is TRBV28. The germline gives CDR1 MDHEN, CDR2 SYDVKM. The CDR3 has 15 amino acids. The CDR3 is CASSFWTQNTGELFF.